These 13 T cell receptor beta chains came from one sample sequenced in a study of CD8 T cells in Susac syndrome. Random-hexamer reverse transcription was applied to roughly 0.5 to 1 ug RNA. From the immunoSEQ multiplex PCR reads, TCRdb called clonotypes with MiXCR, one entry per CDR3 protein. The sample lists 65,000 to 75,000 distinct CDR3 sequences, approximately 95% occurring once. Sequences were obtained from CD8+ T cells from PBMCs. The receptors derive from a human donor in good health.

The count of this clonotype is one. The V and J genes are TRBV19 and TRBJ2-3; tentative D call: TRBD1 (7 bases). Looked up from germline, CDR1 is LNHDA and CDR2 is SQIVND (reference sequence). V was trimmed by 8 bases and J by 1 base, leaving 16 bases between them. The CDR3 extends over 15 amino acids. The CDR3 bases are TGTGCCAGTTCCGACAGGGAGGCTGGCACAGATACGCAGTATTTT. This encodes CASSDREAGTDTQYF.

The V call is TRBV11-2, the J call TRBJ2-5, with D perhaps given as TRBD1 or TRBD2 (5 bases each). Germline V lookup: CDR1 SGHAT, CDR2 FQNNGV. The length of the CDR3 is 16 residues. Trimming removed 4 bases from V and 2 bases from J, with 17 bases in between. CDR3 amino acids: CASSSGRRPTQETQYF. Here the CDR3 DNA reads TGTGCCAGCAGCTCGGGACGTCGTCCAACTCAAGAGACCCAGTACTTC. The full variable domain, in which reference TRBV11-2 and TRBJ2-5 provide the parts outside the CDR3, is EAGVAQSPRYKIIEKRQSVAFWCNPISGHATLYWYQQILGQGPKLLIQFQNNGVVDDSQLPKDRFSAERLKGVDSTLKIQPAKLEDSAVYLCASSSGRRPTQETQYFGPGTRLLVL.

This clonotype appeared once. This chain links TRBV3-1 with TRBJ2-2, with 15 bases aligning to TRBD2. The CDR3 length is 16 residues. The junction had 4 bases not matched to a gene; V was cut back by 5 bases and J by 6 bases. The germline gives CDR1 LGHDT, CDR2 YNNKEL (reference sequence). CDR3 sequence reads: CASSGGLAGGPGELFF. The DNA of the CDR3 is TGTGCCAGCAGCGGAGGACTAGCGGGGGGGCCCGGGGAGCTGTTTTTT.

This chain uses TRBV10-3 with TRBJ1-5; no clear D gene. The germline V gene has CDR1 ENHRY and CDR2 SYGVKD. Trimming pared 6 bases from V and 2 bases from J, leaving 8 bases between. The length of the CDR3 is 13 residues. The CDR3, as DNA: TGTGCCATCAGGCCGGAGGGCAATCAGCCCCAGCATTTT. Protein product: CAIRPEGNQPQHF.

This CDR3 reads CSAGDTRSSNIQYF. In DNA form, the CDR3 reads TGCAGTGCTGGGGATACCAGAAGTAGCAACATTCAGTACTTC. The gene calls are TRBV20-1 and TRBJ2-4; no definite D call. Germline CDR1 DFQATT, CDR2 SNEGSKA (reference sequence). V was clipped by 5 bases and J by 7 bases, with 18 bases between them. This CDR3 has 14 residues.

The rearrangement uses TRBV7-3 and TRBJ2-5, with a weak D call TRBD1 (6 bases). Looked up from germline, CDR1 is SGHTA and CDR2 is FQGTGA. V lost 4 bases and J lost 5, with 11 bases in between. This CDR3 has 13 residues. The CDR3: CASSYVGAETQYF. The CDR3, as DNA: TGTGCCAGCAGCTACGTGGGGGCGGAGACCCAGTACTTC.

The CDR3: CSVDRGTEAFF. CDR3 coding DNA: TGCAGCGTTGACAGGGGAACTGAAGCTTTCTTT. The V gene is TRBV29-1, the J gene TRBJ1-1; perhaps TRBD1 as D (6 bases). Germline values: CDR1 SQVTM, CDR2 ANQGSEA. Trimming stripped 3 bases from V and 5 bases from J, with 7 bases between. CDR3 length equals 11 residues.

The genes are TRBV5-1 and TRBJ1-2; D unresolved. Germline V gene sequence: CDR1 SGHRS, CDR2 YFSETQ. V lost 4 bases and J lost 7, with 20 bases in between. The CDR3 is made up of 15 amino acids. CDR3 loop: CASSLLLGGEVGYTF. The CDR3 DNA follows: TGCGCCAGCAGCCTCTTACTAGGCGGGGAAGTTGGCTACACCTTC.

The chain uses TRBV29-1 and TRBJ2-7; 11 nucleotides line up with TRBD1. CDR3 size: 14 residues. Looked up from germline, CDR1 is SQVTM and CDR2 is ANQGSEA. The V and J ends lost 6 bases and 4 bases, in that order; junction bases with no gene match: 8. The CDR3 region has the DNA TGCAGCGTGATCCGGGACAGGGGGTTTTACGAGCAGTACTTC. This translates into CSVIRDRGFYEQYF.

The chain joins TRBV3-1 to TRBJ1-5; D is undetermined. V was clipped by 3 bases and J by 7 bases, with 10 bases between them. Germline assignment: CDR1 LGHDT and CDR2 YNNKEL (reference sequence). The CDR3 consists of 13 residues. CDR3: CASSQEGGQPQHF. CDR3 DNA: TGTGCCAGCAGCCAGGAGGGCGGGCAGCCCCAGCATTTT. Full variable domain (remainder filled in from reference TRBV3-1 and TRBJ1-5): DTAVSQTPKYLVTQMGNDKSIKCEQNLGHDTMYWYKQDSKKFLKIMFSYNNKELIINETVPNRFSPKSPDKAHLNLHINSLELGDSAVYFCASSQEGGQPQHFGDGTRLSIL.

V usage is TRBV4-2 and J usage is TRBJ2-7; D is undetermined. The ends were cut back, 2 bases at V and 5 bases at J, with 4 bases in the middle. The germline V gene encodes CDR1 LGHNA and CDR2 YNFKEQ. This CDR3 spans 11 amino acids. In DNA form, the CDR3 reads TGTGCCAGCAGCCAAAGGGACGAGCAGTACTTC. Translation: CASSQRDEQYF.

This clonotype was seen just once. The rearrangement uses TRBV27 and TRBJ2-7; 7 bases are a match to TRBD2. Trimming cost V 7 bases and J 4 bases; bases outside gene matches: 7. CDR1 is MNHEY, CDR2 SMNVEV, per germline (reference sequence). The CDR3 totals 13 residues. The CDR3 sequence is CASIGDYAYEQYF. CDR3 DNA: TGTGCCAGCATTGGGGACTATGCGTACGAGCAGTACTTC.

The CDR3 reads CASSSRQEEAFF. The CDR3 DNA sequence: TGTGCCAGCAGCTCACGACAGGAGGAAGCTTTCTTT. This chain links TRBV9 with TRBJ1-1; TRBD1 might be the D (6 bases). Deletions cut 4 bases from V and 8 bases from J, with 12 bases between. Germline-derived CDR1 and CDR2 are SGDLS and YYNGEE. The length of the CDR3 is 12 residues.